This TCR beta chain was obtained from a study of T cells in Graves' hyperthyroidism and ophthalmopathy. Over 18 months, lack of ophthalmopathy progression marked Graves' hyperthyroidism as stable. Around 10 ml of fresh peripheral blood supplied the PBMCs. This clonotype occurred many times. The ends were cut back, 6 bases at V and 2 bases at J, with 14 bases in the middle. This CDR3 spans 15 amino acids. Looked up from germline, CDR1 is ENHRY and CDR2 is SYGVKD. Amplified regions were TCR beta CDR3 sequences from RNA transcripts. A first-round RT-PCR of the TCR CDR3 used the HTBI primer set. MiXCR, applied by TCRdb to the multiplex PCR reads, yields one record per CDR3 protein. The sample includes about 570,000 distinct CDR3 sequences, 14% of them seen just once.

This chain connects TRBV10-3 to TRBJ2-1; no firm D call. This TCR derives from a middle-aged woman with Graves' hyperthyroidism. Sequencing was carried out using blood. CDR3 sequence (DNA): TGTGCCATCAGCAAGCCTGGTGGGGCCTACAATGAGCAGTTCTTC. It specifies CAISKPGGAYNEQFF.